The clone carrying this TCR beta chain appeared a few times. With 3 bases clipped from V and 0 bases from J, the junction kept 13 bases outside the gene matches. This CDR3 has 18 amino acids. The V gene's germline CDR1 is LNHDA and CDR2 SQIVND (reference sequence). This sample is drawn from a study of Graves' ophthalmopathy and Graves' hyperthyroidism. RNA transcripts yielded amplified TCR beta CDR3 regions. Second-round multiplex PCR followed a first-round RT-PCR using HTBI primers. A single record per CDR3 protein comes from TCRdb applying MiXCR to the multiplex PCR reads. The data show about 550,000 distinct CDR3 sequences, 35% to 45% seen once. Serum thyroxine and TRAb, along with clinical symptoms, thyroid ultrasound and orbital computed tomography, were what diagnosis relied on.

The sequence came from an adult man with Graves' hyperthyroidism. The sequenced sample was peripheral blood or thyroid tissue (not recorded which). This chain connects TRBV19 to TRBJ1-1; 7 bases fit TRBD1. CDR3 DNA sequence: TGTGCCAGTAGTATCCCAACAGGGGCAGGAGCGATGAACACTGAAGCTTTCTTT. Amino acids: CASSIPTGAGAMNTEAFF. The entire variable domain, with the rest obtained from reference TRBV19 and TRBJ1-1, is as follows: DGGITQSPKYLFRKEGQNVTLSCEQNLNHDAMYWYRQDPGQGLRLIYYSQIVNDFQKGDIAEGYSVSREKKESFPLTVTSAQKNPTAFYLCASSIPTGAGAMNTEAFFGQGTRLTVV.